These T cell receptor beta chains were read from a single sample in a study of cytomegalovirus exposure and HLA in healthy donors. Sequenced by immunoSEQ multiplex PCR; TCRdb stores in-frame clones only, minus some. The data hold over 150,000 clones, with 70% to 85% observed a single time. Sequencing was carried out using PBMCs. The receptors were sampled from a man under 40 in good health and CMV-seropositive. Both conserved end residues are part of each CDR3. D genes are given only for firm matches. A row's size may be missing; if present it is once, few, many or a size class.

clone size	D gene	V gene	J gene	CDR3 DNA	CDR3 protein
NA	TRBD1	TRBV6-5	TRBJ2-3	TGTGCCAGCAAACCGCCAGGGGGCCCAGATACGCAGTATTTT	CASKPPGGPDTQYF
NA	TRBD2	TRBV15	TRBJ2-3	TGTGCCACCAGCGTCCAGCGGGGGGCTTACACAGATACGCAGTATTTT	CATSVQRGAYTDTQYF
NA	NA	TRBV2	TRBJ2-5	TGTGCCAGCAGTGAAGGTCCACTTCTTCAAGAGACCCAGTACTTC	CASSEGPLLQETQYF
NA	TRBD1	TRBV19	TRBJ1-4	TGTGCCAGTGTATCGGGACAGGGTCCTAATGAAAAACTGTTTTTT	CASVSGQGPNEKLFF
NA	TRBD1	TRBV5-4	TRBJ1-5	TGTGCCAGCAGCCTAGGGGGCGGGCAGCCCCAGCATTTT	CASSLGGGQPQHF
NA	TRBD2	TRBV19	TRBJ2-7	TGTGCCAGTAGTCTCCCGGGGGGGACCTACGAGCAGTACTTC	CASSLPGGTYEQYF
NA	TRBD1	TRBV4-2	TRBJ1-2	TGTGCCAGCAGCCAAGAAGTACAGGGGTCCTATGGCTACACCTTC	CASSQEVQGSYGYTF
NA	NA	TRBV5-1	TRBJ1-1	TGCGCCAGCAGCTTGGACCAGGGTGGCACTGAAGCTTTCTTT	CASSLDQGGTEAFF
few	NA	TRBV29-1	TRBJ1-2	TGCAGCGTTGACAGGGGTGAATATGGCTACACCTTC	CSVDRGEYGYTF
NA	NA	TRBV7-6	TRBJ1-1	TGTGCCAGCAGCTTAGGGGGCTTGGGCACTGAAGCTTTCTTT	CASSLGGLGTEAFF
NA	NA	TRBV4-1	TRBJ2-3	TGCGCCAGCAGCCAAGTACTAGACACAGATACGCAGTATTTT	CASSQVLDTDTQYF
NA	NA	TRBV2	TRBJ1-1	TGTGCCAGCCGAGGCCCAACGAGCACTGAAGCTTTCTTT	CASRGPTSTEAFF
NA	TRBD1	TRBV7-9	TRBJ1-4	TGTGCCAGCAGCTTAGTAGGACAGGGGGTTGAAAAACTGTTTTTT	CASSLVGQGVEKLFF
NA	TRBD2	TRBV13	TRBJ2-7	TGTGCCAGCAGCTTAGAGCTAGCGGGGGGGCTCGAGCAGTACTTC	CASSLELAGGLEQYF
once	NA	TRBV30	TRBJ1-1	TGTGCCTGGACGAAAAGCCTTCGCACTGAAGCTTTCTTT	CAWTKSLRTEAFF
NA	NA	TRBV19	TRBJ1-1	TGTGCCAGTAGTATAAATTCGGTGAACACTGAAGCTTTCTTT	CASSINSVNTEAFF
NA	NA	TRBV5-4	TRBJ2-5	TGTGCCAGCAGCTGGCTAGGGGTCCGGGAGACCCAGTACTTC	CASSWLGVRETQYF
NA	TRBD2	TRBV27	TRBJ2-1	TGTGCCAGCACCACACTAGCGGGGGAACACAATGAGCAGTTCTTC	CASTTLAGEHNEQFF
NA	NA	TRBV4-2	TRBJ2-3	TGTGCCAGCAGCCAGGAGGCGGGGATTTCGGCAGATACGCAGTATTTT	CASSQEAGISADTQYF
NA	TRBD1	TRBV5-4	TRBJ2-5	TGTGCCAGCAGTCGGGACAGGGAGGGGACCCAGTACTTC	CASSRDREGTQYF
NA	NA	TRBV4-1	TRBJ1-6	TGCGCCAGCAGCCAAGTCACAGGACATAATTCACCCCTCCACTTT	CASSQVTGHNSPLHF
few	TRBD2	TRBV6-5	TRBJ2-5	TGTGCCAGCAGTTACGCGGGACTAATAGGGGAGACCCAGTACTTC	CASSYAGLIGETQYF
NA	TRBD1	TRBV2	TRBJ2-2	TGTGCCAGCAGTGAATCCGGGACAGGGGTCGGGGAGCTGTTTTTT	CASSESGTGVGELFF
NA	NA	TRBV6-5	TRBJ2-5	TGTGCCAGCAGTTCCACCCCCCCGGGGACCCAGTACTTC	CASSSTPPGTQYF
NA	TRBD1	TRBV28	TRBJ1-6	TGTGCCAGTCGGACAGGCAATACAAATTCACCCCTCCACTTT	CASRTGNTNSPLHF
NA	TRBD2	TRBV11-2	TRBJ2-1	TGTGCCAGCAGCTTTGGACTAGCCGGCTACAATGAGCAGTTCTTC	CASSFGLAGYNEQFF
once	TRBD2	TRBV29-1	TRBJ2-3	TGCAGCGTTGAAGGAACCAGCGGGATTAGCACAGATACGCAGTATTTT	CSVEGTSGISTDTQYF
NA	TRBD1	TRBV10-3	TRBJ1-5	TGTGCCATCAGTGGGGACAGGAAGAATCAGCCCCAGCATTTT	CAISGDRKNQPQHF
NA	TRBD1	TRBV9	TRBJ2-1	TGTGCCAGCAGCGTAGCGAGGGGGCGCGACAATGAGCAGTTCTTC	CASSVARGRDNEQFF
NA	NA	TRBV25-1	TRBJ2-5	TGTGCCAGCGATCGAGGAGAGACCCAGTACTTC	CASDRGETQYF
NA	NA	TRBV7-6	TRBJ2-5	TGTGCCAGCAGCTCGACCTGGAGCGGCGTAGAGACCCAGTACTTC	CASSSTWSGVETQYF
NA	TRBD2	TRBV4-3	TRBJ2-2	TGCGCCAGCAGCCAACTCCTAGCGGGGGGCACCGGGGAGCTGTTTTTT	CASSQLLAGGTGELFF
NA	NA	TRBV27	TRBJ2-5	TGTGCCAGCAGTCCGACAGACCAAGAGACCCAGTACTTC	CASSPTDQETQYF
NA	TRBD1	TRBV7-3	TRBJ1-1	TGTGCCAGCAGCTCGCACAGGGGGAACACTGAAGCTTTCTTT	CASSSHRGNTEAFF
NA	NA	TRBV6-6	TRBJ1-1	TGTGCCAGCGCGAGGGAGGGACAGAACACTGAAGCTTTCTTT	CASAREGQNTEAFF
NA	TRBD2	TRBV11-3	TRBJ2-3	TGTGCCAGCAGCTTAGGTAGCGGGGTACCGGATACGCAGTATTTT	CASSLGSGVPDTQYF
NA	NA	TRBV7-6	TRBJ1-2	TGTGCCATCCGACTTGAGTATGGCTACACCTTC	CAIRLEYGYTF
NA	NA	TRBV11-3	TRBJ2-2	TGTGCCAGCAGCTCCGGGGGTGCCCCGAACACCGGGGAGCTGTTTTTT	CASSSGGAPNTGELFF